A single T cell receptor beta chain is shown here with its context. Original data processing: Researchers report that nucleated cell counts were estimated from reference gene primer amplification. Generated by immunoSEQ multiplex PCR, the TCRdb table keeps only in-frame clones and is missing some. That table supplies the V and J calls and clone size; D and trimming were determined from the DNA. This table has 250,000 to 350,000 clones, roughly 88% appearing once. This record belongs to a study of blood T cell repertoires in COVID-19. Study-level information: Specimens from acute and convalescent COVID-19 originated in the United States, Italy and Spain. T cells, B-cell-depleted T cells, or PBMCs provided the cDNA or gDNA that served as material.

Cohort 3 donors were reported recovered after two negative PCRs, clearance, or symptom resolution. The CDR3 covers 16 residues. Trimming left V 3 bases short and J 4 bases short, with 18 bases between. Looked up from germline, CDR1 is ENHRY and CDR2 is SYGVKD. The sequencing input was PBMCs or T cells enriched from blood (not recorded which). This sequence joins TRBV10-3 and TRBJ2-5; D gene unclear. This receptor was identified in a woman aged 25 to 39 who had recovered from COVID-19. The chain's CDR3 is CAISERLDTSAETQYF. The CDR3 nucleotides are TGTGCCATCAGTGAAAGGTTAGACACATCGGCAGAGACCCAGTACTTC.